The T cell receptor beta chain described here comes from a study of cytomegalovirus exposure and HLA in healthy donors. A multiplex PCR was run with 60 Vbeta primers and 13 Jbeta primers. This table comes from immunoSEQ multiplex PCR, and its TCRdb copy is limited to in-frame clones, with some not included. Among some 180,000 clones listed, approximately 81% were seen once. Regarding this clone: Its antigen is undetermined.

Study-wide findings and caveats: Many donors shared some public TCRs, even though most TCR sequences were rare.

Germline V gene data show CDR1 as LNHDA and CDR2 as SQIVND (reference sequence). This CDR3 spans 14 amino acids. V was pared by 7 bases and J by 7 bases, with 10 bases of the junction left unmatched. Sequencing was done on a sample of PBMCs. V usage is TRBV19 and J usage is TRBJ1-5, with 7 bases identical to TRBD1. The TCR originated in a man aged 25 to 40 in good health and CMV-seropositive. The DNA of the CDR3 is TGTGCCAGTACCTTAGGACAGGTTGAGCAGCCCCAGCATTTT. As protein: CASTLGQVEQPQHF.